This T cell receptor (beta chain) stems from a study of PD-1 blockade in classical Hodgkin lymphoma (dated by TCRdb to about 2020). Background on the whole study: The study used TCR beta sequencing and CyTOF to define a peripheral blood immune signature of response to PD-1 blockade in classical Hodgkin lymphoma. What the research found in general, with its limitations: Only a single clinical trial cohort was studied, and what caused the repertoire differences, possibly disease activity or prior therapy, remained undefined. Baseline TCR diversity was reported to be lower in newly diagnosed patients than in healthy donors, and even lower in relapsed/refractory patients.

Only a few counts were recorded for this clone. This receptor's antigen is unknown. There are no base qualities to consult, and no much larger clone falls within one base. Per the publication, the time point label means: newly diagnosed, previously untreated cHL patient sample. Magnetic negative selection with a Miltenyi CD4+ T cell isolation kit was used to purify CD4+ T cells from thawed PBMCs. As a comparison group for the relapsed/refractory trial patients, PBMCs were sequenced from patients with newly diagnosed, previously untreated classical Hodgkin lymphoma. Peripheral blood was collected in 8 mL Vacutainer Cell Preparation Tubes, from which PBMCs were isolated by centrifugation and then cryopreserved. Purified CD4+ and CD8+ fractions were generated only in cases for which an additional PBMC sample was available. On LS columns in a quadroMACS separator, the magnetically labelled cells were depleted, and the flow-through was collected as the purified fraction.

The Qiagen DNeasy kit was used to extract genomic DNA from unsorted PBMCs and from the negatively selected CD4+ and CD8+ fractions. Amplification of TCR beta CDR3 regions was done by immunoSEQ multiplex PCR with primers that anneal to V and J segments. Amplification bias was minimized using a synthetic immune receptor repertoire, and residual bias was removed computationally after sequencing. On the study's bioinformatics: Custom Python scripts were used to quantify repertoire diversity as the Shannon entropy index. Unsorted, CD4+ and CD8+ repertoires were analyzed separately, except for combined analyses in which CD4+ and CD8+ sequences were merged in silico. The clones in this table, taken by TCRdb from immuneACCESS, are in-frame only. Not every clone is retained; where verified, under half of the shortfall comes from an unresolved V gene, and the cause of the rest is unknown. The DNA gave D and trimming, while V, J and clone size come from that table. The sample table contains around 21,000 clones; only one count was recorded for more than 90% of them. Clones ranked in the top ten supply 0.41% of the sample.

From the cysteine through the phenylalanine, the CDR3 covers 16 amino acids. The sequence is cut down to CDR3 DNA, 48 bases in frame from base 1. At the junction V is shortened by 3 bases and J by 4 bases; bases outside the gene matches: 9. Taken from the germline V gene (reference sequence), the CDR1 and CDR2 loops are SGHNT and YYREEE. The sequence links TRBV5-4 to TRBJ1-2, with 10 junctional bases fitting TRBD1. The sequence was collected from a human donor with classical Hodgkin lymphoma. Specimen: CD4+ T cells from blood. The nucleotide sequence reads as follows: TGTGCCAGCAGCTCCGGATTGACAGGGGGCTTCTATGGCTACACCTTC. It is translated as CASSSGLTGGFYGYTF.